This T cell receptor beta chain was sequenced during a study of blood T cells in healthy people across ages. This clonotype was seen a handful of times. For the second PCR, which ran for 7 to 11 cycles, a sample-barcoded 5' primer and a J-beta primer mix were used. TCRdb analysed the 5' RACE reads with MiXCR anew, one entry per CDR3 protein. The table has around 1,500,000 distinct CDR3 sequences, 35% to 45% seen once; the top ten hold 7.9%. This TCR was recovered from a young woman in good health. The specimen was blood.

The CDR3, as DNA: TGTGCCAGCAGTTTATCGGATCCAGGCGTCTACGAGCAGTACTTC. Translation: CASSLSDPGVYEQYF. V gene TRBV27 combines with J gene TRBJ2-7; the D is unclear. The CDR3 consists of 15 residues. Between the trimmed V and J ends, which lost 0 bases and 3 bases, there was a span of 12 bases. The germline CDR1 and CDR2 sequences are MNHEY and SMNVEV (reference sequence).